Each of the 5 T cell receptor beta chains below was sequenced from the same sample in a study of blood T cell repertoires in COVID-19. The data were produced by immunoSEQ multiplex PCR, yet TCRdb's version contains in-frame clones alone and is incomplete. The data hold 150,000 to 200,000 clones, with more than 80% observed a single time. The sample taken for sequencing was peripheral blood. The receptors here all came from a human donor in a cohort sampled during active COVID-19.

The chain recombines TRBV19 with TRBJ1-4; D unclear. In germline, CDR1 is LNHDA, CDR2 SQIVND (reference sequence). The CDR3 extends over 13 amino acids. V lost 7 bases to trimming and J lost 10 bases, with 16 bases between them. Here the CDR3 reads CASTPEGSRKLFF. CDR3 DNA sequence: TGTGCCAGTACCCCGGAGGGTAGTAGAAAACTGTTTTTT.

The rearrangement joins TRBV6-2 or TRBV6-3 to TRBJ1-5; the match to TRBD1 covers 9 bases. This CDR3 has 16 residues. CDR1 is MNHEY and CDR2 is SVGEGT in the germline V gene. Trimming removed 6 bases from V and 4 bases from J; junction bases left unmatched: 10. The CDR3 loop is CASSPLGGQGNQPQHF. DNA for the CDR3: TGTGCCAGCAGCCCTCTAGGAGGACAGGGGAATCAGCCCCAGCATTTT.

The V gene is TRBV7-9, the J gene TRBJ2-1; a possible D gene is TRBD2 (6 bases). CDR1 is SEHNR and CDR2 is FQNEAQ in the germline V gene (reference sequence). Trimming removed 5 bases from V and 0 bases from J, with 11 bases in between. CDR3 length equals 15 residues. The CDR3 loop reads CASSPRLDSYNEQFF. The CDR3 DNA follows: TGTGCCAGCAGCCCGCGACTAGACTCCTACAATGAGCAGTTCTTC.

The rearrangement uses TRBV5-1 and TRBJ1-2, with 7 bases identical to TRBD1. Germline CDR1 and CDR2: SGHRS and YFSETQ. V trimming: 4 bases; J trimming: 0 bases; junction bases outside the gene matches: 6. The CDR3 covers 15 residues. The CDR3 bases are TGCGCCAGCAGCCCCGGACAGGCCTCTAACTATGGCTACACCTTC. Amino acids: CASSPGQASNYGYTF.

The chain couples TRBV19 to TRBJ2-2; 12 bases map to TRBD2. Germline values: CDR1 LNHDA, CDR2 SQIVND (reference sequence). V lost 2 bases to trimming and J lost 7 bases; unmatched junction nucleotides: 5. The CDR3 has 16 residues. CDR3 sequence (DNA): TGTGCCAGTAGTATATCACTAGCGGGGGGTATCGGGGAGCTGTTTTTT. Translating it yields CASSISLAGGIGELFF. Combining the CDR3 with reference TRBV19 and TRBJ2-2 gives the whole variable domain DGGITQSPKYLFRKEGQNVTLSCEQNLNHDAMYWYRQDPGQGLRLIYYSQIVNDFQKGDIAEGYSVSREKKESFPLTVTSAQKNPTAFYLCASSISLAGGIGELFFGEGSRLTVL.